The clone carrying this TCR beta chain has only a few counts. The target antigen is unknown. The data were taken from a study of CD8+ T cells in alopecia areata. Germline V gene lookup returns CDR1 MGHRA and CDR2 YSYEKL. Trimming took off 1 base at V and 4 bases at J, with 17 bases between the two ends. CDR3 length equals 16 residues. Findings and caveats of the study: Only one nonresponder was present, which leaves the link between baseline CD8+ expansion and response uncertain. Sequenced scalp T cells also include alphabeta T cells resident in normal skin. Mice gave a clearer picture of TCR sharing than patients did, possibly for HLA-related reasons.

The sequencing template was cDNA reverse transcribed from extracted RNA. Repertoires were generated with immunoSEQ multiplex PCR, while TCRdb's copy carries only in-frame clones and drops some. The table records 170,000 or so clones, around 60% of them present only once. Documented treatment: oral pan-JAK inhibitor, 5-10 mg twice daily. The TCR was taken from a human donor with alopecia areata. The sequencing here drew on CD8+ T cells sorted from blood, taken at week 24, from a patient treated with tofacitinib. The chain is built from TRBV4-1 and TRBJ2-7, with no clear D. CDR3 DNA: TGCGCCAGCAGCCAAGTGTGGGTAGCTGCCATGTACGAGCAGTACTTC. As protein: CASSQVWVAAMYEQYF.